Included here is one T cell receptor beta chain sequence, with context. Its cognate antigen has yet to be identified. No base qualities exist here, and no much larger clone lies one base off it. This entry belongs to a study of early T cells in non-severe SARS-CoV-2 infection (dated by TCRdb to about 2021). In the study overall: Bulk RNA from unsorted whole blood was used for TCR sequencing, so alpha and beta chains could not be paired.

From the cysteine through the phenylalanine, the CDR3 covers 15 amino acids. Of the read, only the CDR3 DNA is kept; its 45 bases are in frame from base 1. The germline ends are 12 bases apart after V is trimmed by 7 bases and J by 0 bases. As encoded in the germline V gene (reference sequence), CDR1 is LNHDA while CDR2 is SQIVND. The library was prepared using 5' RACE. Sequencing instrument: NextSeq 500. To correct for sequencing error and PCR bias, the TCR library protocol tagged individual cDNA molecules with unique molecular identifiers. Sequencing covered both TCR alpha and beta chains, and within each sample the abundances of alpha and beta sequences were tightly co-correlated. In the paper's pipeline: V gene, J gene and CDR3 annotation of TCR sequences was performed with Decombinator V4. TCRs were defined as expanded if a significant change between any two time points was detected under a Poisson model with p below 0.0001. TCR abundances were normalised to the total number of TCRs sequenced per sample and expressed as counts per million. TRAV1-2 paired with TRAJ12, TRAJ20 or TRAJ33 defined MAIT TCRs, while TRAV10 paired with TRAJ18 defined iNKT TCRs. VDJdb, accessed 1 November 2021, was searched for CMV, EBV and SARS-CoV-2 annotated TCRs, with TCRs annotated for multiple antigens excluded. TCRdb's own reprocessing of the public reads used fastp at Q25 and MiXCR and kept productive beta chains. Rows are unified per CDR3 protein, each entry keeping the most common DNA and genes. These V and J calls rely on TCRdb rather than the paper's analysis. This sample comprises some 45,000 distinct CDR3 sequences, roughly a tenth of them detected only once. About 5.3% of the sample comes from the top ten.

Study-level results and caveats: VDJdb matching was skewed toward anti-spike CD8 responses and likely underestimated virus-specific expansions by missing private and CD4 specificities.

The study was a case-control design nested within a healthcare worker cohort in London, UK, with weekly nasopharyngeal swab PCR tests and blood sampling. Between 23 and 31 March 2020, the week of the UK lockdown, healthcare workers were enrolled and then followed up weekly for as long as 16 weeks. The sequence was obtained from an adult who was a healthcare worker with PCR-confirmed SARS-CoV-2 infection or an uninfected control (not recorded which). The sample was whole blood, taken at baseline. Here the chain combines TRBV19 and TRBJ1-4; a tentative D call is TRBD1 (6 bases match). The CDR3 loop reads CASTMDSATNEKLFF. At the DNA level, the sequence is TGTGCCAGTACAATGGACAGCGCAACTAATGAAAAACTGTTTTTT.